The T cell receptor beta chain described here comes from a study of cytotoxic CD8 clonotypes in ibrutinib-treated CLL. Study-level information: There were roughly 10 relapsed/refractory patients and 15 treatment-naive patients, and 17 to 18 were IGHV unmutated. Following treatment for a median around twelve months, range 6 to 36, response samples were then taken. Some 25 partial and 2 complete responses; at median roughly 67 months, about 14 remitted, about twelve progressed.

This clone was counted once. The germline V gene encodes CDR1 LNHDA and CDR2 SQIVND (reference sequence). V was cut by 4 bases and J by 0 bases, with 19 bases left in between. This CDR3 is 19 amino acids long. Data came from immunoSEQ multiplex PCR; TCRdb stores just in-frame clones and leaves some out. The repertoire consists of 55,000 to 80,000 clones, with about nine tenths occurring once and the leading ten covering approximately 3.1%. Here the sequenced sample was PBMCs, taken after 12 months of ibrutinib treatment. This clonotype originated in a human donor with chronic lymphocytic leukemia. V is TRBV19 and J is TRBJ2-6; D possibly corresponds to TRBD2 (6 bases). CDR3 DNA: TGTGCCAGTAGTAGCGGACTACTTTACACTAGCTCTGGGGCCAACGTCCTGACTTTC. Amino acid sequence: CASSSGLLYTSSGANVLTF.